A single sample is the source of the 24 T cell receptor beta chains below, sequenced in a study of identifying expanded T cells in peripheral blood. Sequencing used immunoSEQ multiplex PCR; TCRdb keeps in-frame clones, though not all of them. There are 120,000 or so clones in the sample; approximately 80% occur only once, and over 3% lies in the top ten. Sequencing used blood. The receptors stem from a person aged 18-69 years in good health.

This clone turned up a few times. The genes are TRBV19 and TRBJ2-7, with D possibly TRBD1 on 6 matching bases. The CDR3 totals 12 residues. Trimming removed 5 bases from V and 5 bases from J, with 10 bases in between. CDR1 LNHDA and CDR2 SQIVND come from the germline V gene (reference sequence). This CDR3 is CASSYSGDEQYF. The CDR3, as DNA: TGTGCCAGTAGTTATTCAGGGGACGAGCAGTACTTC.

This chain joins TRBV2 and TRBJ1-1, with D possibly TRBD1 on 5 matching bases. The V and J ends lost 6 bases and 3 bases respectively, with 14 bases between them. CDR1 is SNHLY and CDR2 is FYNNEI in the germline V gene. CDR3 length: 14 residues. The CDR3 reads CASSRVVGDTEAFF. In DNA, the CDR3 is TGTGCCAGCAGCAGGGTGGTAGGGGACACTGAAGCTTTCTTT.

V gene TRBV6-6 combines with J gene TRBJ1-5; D may be TRBD1 (6 bases). The V and J ends lost 4 bases and 5 bases respectively, with 9 bases between them. CDR1 is MNHNY, CDR2 SVGAGI, per germline (reference sequence). The CDR3 totals 13 residues. The CDR3 nucleotides are TGTGCCAGCAGTTGGACAGTTGATCAGCCCCAGCATTTT. This codes for CASSWTVDQPQHF.

The chain is built from TRBV11-3 and TRBJ1-1; unclear D gene. The V end was cut by 1 base, the J end by 1 base, with 7 bases between. Germline CDR1 SGHNT, CDR2 YENEEA. The CDR3 loop spans 14 amino acids. CDR3 bases: TGTGCCAGCAGCTTAGTCGAAGCGAACACTGAAGCTTTCTTT. It codes for CASSLVEANTEAFF.

The chain uses TRBV10-3 and TRBJ2-1, with D perhaps assigned TRBD1 or TRBD2 (7 bases each). Trimming took off 6 bases at V and 0 bases at J, with 18 bases between the two ends. The CDR3 spans 17 residues. Germline V gene lookup returns CDR1 ENHRY and CDR2 SYGVKD. The CDR3 nucleotides are TGTGCCATCAGCCGCAGGGGGGGGGACAGCTCCTACAATGAGCAGTTCTTC. Amino acid sequence: CAISRRGGDSSYNEQFF.

The chain is built from TRBV5-6 and TRBJ2-3; D remains ambiguous. The CDR3 consists of 14 residues. Looked up from germline, CDR1 is SGHDT and CDR2 is YYEEEE. V lost 4 bases and J 1 base, leaving 10 bases between the germline ends. This chain's CDR3 is CASSQIWGTDTQYF. DNA for the CDR3: TGTGCCAGCAGCCAGATCTGGGGCACAGATACGCAGTATTTT.

This sequence joins TRBV27 and TRBJ2-7; 9 nucleotides line up with TRBD1. The CDR3 totals 14 residues. Per germline, CDR1 MNHEY and CDR2 SMNVEV (reference sequence). The V gene end was trimmed by 6 bases and the J gene end by 3 bases; junction bases not matched to a gene: 6. CDR3 in DNA: TGTGCCAGCAGGCTAGGGACAGGGAGCTACGAGCAGTACTTC. Protein product: CASRLGTGSYEQYF.

The V call is TRBV5-6, the J call TRBJ2-5; D remains unclear. V was clipped by 0 bases and J by 2 bases, with 14 bases between them. The germline gives CDR1 SGHDT, CDR2 YYEEEE. This CDR3 spans 16 amino acids. The CDR3 DNA sequence: TGTGCCAGCAGCTTGGTTTTCGGGCAGACACAAGAGACCCAGTACTTC. Translation: CASSLVFGQTQETQYF.

Only a few counts were recorded for this clone. The chain joins TRBV7-9 to TRBJ2-1; 7 nucleotides line up with TRBD2. Germline loops: CDR1 SEHNR, CDR2 FQNEAQ (reference sequence). The CDR3 covers 13 residues. Losses at the gene ends were 5 bases for V and 9 bases for J; bases not matched to a gene: 7. This CDR3 reads CASSPRGVSEQFF. CDR3 bases: TGTGCCAGCAGCCCCCGGGGGGTGAGTGAGCAGTTCTTC.

V gene TRBV4-1 combines with J gene TRBJ1-1, with D perhaps TRBD1 (6 bases). Trimming took off 0 bases at V and 1 base at J, with 9 bases between the two ends. Germline CDR1 MGHRA, CDR2 YSYEKL. The CDR3 runs to 15 residues. Written as DNA, the CDR3 is TGCGCCAGCAGCCAAGATAGGACAGCGAACACTGAAGCTTTCTTT. Residues: CASSQDRTANTEAFF.

This clone was observed a handful of times. This chain uses TRBV7-6 with TRBJ2-3, with D uncertain. Germline CDR1 SGHVS, CDR2 FNYEAQ. The CDR3 sequence is 14 residues long. V was clipped by 4 bases and J by 6 bases, with 14 bases between them. The CDR3 spells CASSSSGVLDTQYF. Written as DNA, the CDR3 is TGTGCCAGCAGCTCAAGTGGGGTTTTGGATACGCAGTATTTT.

A note on this clone: The sample contains more than one DNA sequence encoding this CDR3. The chain combines TRBV5-1 with TRBJ1-1, with D possibly TRBD1 on 5 matching bases. This CDR3 comprises 14 residues. Germline V gene data show CDR1 as SGHRS and CDR2 as YFSETQ. V lost 1 base and J 7 bases, leaving 14 bases between the germline ends. CDR3 residues: CASSLLKDGGEAFF. CDR3 nucleotide sequence: TGCGCCAGCAGCTTGCTGAAGGACGGGGGTGAAGCTTTCTTT. The full variable domain, rest sourced from reference TRBV5-1 and TRBJ1-1, is KAGVTQTPRYLIKTRGQQVTLSCSPISGHRSVSWYQQTPGQGLQFLFEYFSETQRNKGNFPGRFSGRQFSNSRSEMNVSTLELGDSALYLCASSLLKDGGEAFFGQGTRLTVV.

The CDR3 region is CASSQAAGTRPYNEQFF. CDR3 coding DNA: TGCGCCAGCAGCCAAGCGGCCGGGACTAGACCCTACAATGAGCAGTTCTTC. The chain uses TRBV4-3 and TRBJ2-1; 8 nucleotides agree with TRBD2. From germline, CDR1 is LGHNA and CDR2 YSLEER. This CDR3 is built from 17 residues. Trimming at V came to 1 base and at J to 2 bases, leaving 7 bases not matched to a gene.

The J gene is TRBJ1-2, the V gene TRBV6-5; 7 bases are a match to TRBD1. Trimming removed 5 bases from V and 7 bases from J; junction bases left unmatched: 7. CDR3 length: 13 amino acids. From germline, CDR1 is MNHEY and CDR2 SVGAGI. Here the CDR3 DNA reads TGTGCCAGCAGTCCGCAAGGGGGCTTTGGCTACACCTTC. This translates into CASSPQGGFGYTF.

The chain carries TRBV9 and TRBJ2-5, with TRBD1 identical over 9 bases. The ends lost 5 bases at V and 3 bases at J; junction bases unmatched: 2. CDR3 length: 13 residues. Germline CDR1 SGDLS, CDR2 YYNGEE. CDR3 region: CASRRTGEETQYF. Here the CDR3 DNA reads TGTGCCAGCAGACGGACAGGGGAAGAGACCCAGTACTTC.

The chain joins TRBV7-8 to TRBJ2-7; no firm D call. This CDR3 is 11 amino acids long. V lost 5 bases, J lost 4 bases, and 6 bases lay in between. Germline V gene data show CDR1 as SGHVS and CDR2 as FQNEAQ. The CDR3 nucleotides are TGTGCCAGCAGCCCTCAATACGAGCAGTACTTC. It yields the protein CASSPQYEQYF.

This chain connects TRBV7-2 to TRBJ2-5; TRBD2 aligns across 7 bases. V lost 3 bases and J lost 5; bases outside the gene matches: 9. Germline CDR1 is SGHTA and CDR2 is FQGNSA. This CDR3 contains 15 residues. CDR3 loop: CASSFNGGIRETQYF. The DNA of the CDR3 is TGTGCCAGCAGCTTCAACGGGGGGATCCGGGAGACCCAGTACTTC.

This chain links TRBV7-2 with TRBJ2-2; D is unclear. CDR1 and CDR2 from the germline V gene are SGHTA and FQGNSA. CDR3 length equals 15 residues. Between the trimmed V and J ends, which lost 4 bases and 0 bases, there was a span of 9 bases. The CDR3 DNA is TGTGCCAGCAGCTCGTCCGGAGCGAACACCGGGGAGCTGTTTTTT. Translating it yields CASSSSGANTGELFF.

The V call is TRBV30, the J call TRBJ1-2, with TRBD1 identical over 7 bases. Germline V gene data show CDR1 as GTSNPN and CDR2 as SVGIG (reference sequence). V lost 4 bases and J lost 0; bases outside the gene matches: 5. The CDR3 is made up of 14 amino acids. The CDR3 protein is CAWTHRGPNYGYTF. The DNA of the CDR3 is TGTGCCTGGACCCACAGGGGACCTAACTATGGCTACACCTTC.

The chain joins TRBV5-4 to TRBJ1-2; maybe TRBD1 (6 bases). The germline CDR1 and CDR2 sequences are SGHNT and YYREEE (reference sequence). Trimming took off 1 base at V and 7 bases at J, with 14 bases between the two ends. This CDR3 contains 14 residues. The CDR3 nucleotides read TGTGCCAGCAGCTTGTCGCAGGGGCGGGGTGGCTACACCTTC. Translated, it gives CASSLSQGRGGYTF. Full variable domain (outside the CDR3, taken from reference TRBV5-4 and TRBJ1-2): ETGVTQSPTHLIKTRGQQVTLRCSSQSGHNTVSWYQQALGQGPQFIFQYYREEENGRGNFPPRFSGLQFPNYSSELNVNALELDDSALYLCASSLSQGRGGYTFGSGTRLTVV.

This clone was counted only a few times. V is TRBV30 and J is TRBJ1-1, with D hard to call. CDR1 is GTSNPN, CDR2 SVGIG, per germline (reference sequence). V gave up 5 bases and J gave up 1 base, with 11 bases separating them. This CDR3 contains 13 residues. As DNA, the CDR3 is TGTGCCTGGGATGATAGACCGAACACTGAAGCTTTCTTT. Amino acid sequence: CAWDDRPNTEAFF.

This clone was recorded only once. The V and J genes are TRBV30 and TRBJ2-1; the D is unclear. CDR1 and CDR2 from the germline V gene are GTSNPN and SVGIG (reference sequence). V lost 3 bases to trimming and J lost 4 bases, with 4 bases between them. The CDR3 runs 11 residues. CDR3 DNA sequence: TGTGCCTGGAGCCCATACAATGAGCAGTTCTTC. This sequence encodes CAWSPYNEQFF. The whole variable domain, remainder taken from reference TRBV30 and TRBJ2-1, is SQTIHQWPATLVQPVGSPLSLECTVEGTSNPNLYWYRQAAGRGLQLLFYSVGIGQISSEVPQNLSASRPQDRQFILSSKKLLLSDSGFYLCAWSPYNEQFFGPGTRLTVL.

On this clone itself: A read error may account for a junction end that differs from germline. V and J are TRBV30 and TRBJ1-1, with a tentative D call TRBD1 (5 bases). Germline values: CDR1 GTSNPN, CDR2 SVGIG (reference sequence). The CDR3 is 11 residues long. CDR3 sequence (DNA): TGTGCCCGGAGGGGTGCCACTGAAGCTTTCTTT. It translates to CARRGATEAFF.

This chain uses TRBV7-6 with TRBJ1-1, with D perhaps TRBD1 (5 bases). The length of the CDR3 is 17 residues. V was shortened by 0 bases and J by 7 bases, with 21 bases between the two germline ends. Germline loops: CDR1 SGHVS, CDR2 FNYEAQ. CDR3 region: CASSLALSETADLEAFF. The CDR3, as DNA: TGTGCCAGCAGCTTAGCGCTGAGTGAGACAGCCGACCTTGAAGCTTTCTTT.